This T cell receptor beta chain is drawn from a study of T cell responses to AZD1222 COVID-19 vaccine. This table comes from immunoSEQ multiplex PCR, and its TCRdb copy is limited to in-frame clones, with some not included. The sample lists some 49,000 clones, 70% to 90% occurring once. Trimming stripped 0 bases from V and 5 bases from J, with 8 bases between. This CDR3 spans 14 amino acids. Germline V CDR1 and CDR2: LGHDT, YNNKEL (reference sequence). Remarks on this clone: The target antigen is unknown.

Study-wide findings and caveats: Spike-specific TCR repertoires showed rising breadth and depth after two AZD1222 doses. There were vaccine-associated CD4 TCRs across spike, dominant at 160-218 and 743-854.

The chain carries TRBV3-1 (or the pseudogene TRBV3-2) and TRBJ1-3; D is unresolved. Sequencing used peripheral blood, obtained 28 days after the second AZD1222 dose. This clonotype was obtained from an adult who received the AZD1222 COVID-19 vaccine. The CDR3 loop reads CASSQDQGRNTIYF. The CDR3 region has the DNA TGTGCCAGCAGCCAAGATCAAGGCAGAAACACCATATATTTT.